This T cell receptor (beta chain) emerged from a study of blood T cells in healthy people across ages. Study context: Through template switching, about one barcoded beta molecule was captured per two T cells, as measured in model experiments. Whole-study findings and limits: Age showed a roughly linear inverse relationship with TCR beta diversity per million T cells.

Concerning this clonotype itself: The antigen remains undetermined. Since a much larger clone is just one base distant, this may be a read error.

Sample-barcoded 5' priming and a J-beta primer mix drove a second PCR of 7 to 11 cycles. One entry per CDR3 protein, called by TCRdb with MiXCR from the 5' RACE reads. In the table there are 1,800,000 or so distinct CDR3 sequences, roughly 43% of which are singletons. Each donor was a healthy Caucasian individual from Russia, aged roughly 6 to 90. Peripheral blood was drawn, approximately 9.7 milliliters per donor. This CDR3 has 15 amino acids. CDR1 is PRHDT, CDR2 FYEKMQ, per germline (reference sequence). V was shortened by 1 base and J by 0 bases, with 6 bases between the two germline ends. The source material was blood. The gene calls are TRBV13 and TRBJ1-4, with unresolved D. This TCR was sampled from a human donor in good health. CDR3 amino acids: CASSLESATNEKLFF. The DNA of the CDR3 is TGTGCCAGCAGCTTAGAGTCTGCAACTAATGAAAAACTGTTTTTT.